This T cell receptor (beta chain) is from a study of blood T cell repertoires in COVID-19. The length of the CDR3 is 19 residues. The junction had 12 bases not matched to a gene; V was cut back by 4 bases and J by 0 bases. Germline assignment: CDR1 SGHDT and CDR2 YYEEEE. The participants were between roughly 18 and 90 years old and came from some 25 US areas. In the original analysis: Counts of nucleated cells, estimated from reference gene primer amplification, were obtained. This table comes from immunoSEQ multiplex PCR, and its TCRdb copy is limited to in-frame clones, with some not included. V, J and clone size are taken as reported in that table, and D and trimming were inferred from the DNA itself. The table has approximately 470,000 clones, 75% to 90% seen once; the top ten hold about 0.75%. A single count supports this clone.

The material sequenced was PBMCs or T cells enriched from blood (not recorded which). The clonotype comes from a woman younger than 35 who had recovered from COVID-19. The chain carries TRBV5-6 and TRBJ2-3; 12 bases map to TRBD2. In DNA form, the CDR3 reads TGTGCCAGCAGCCCACTACTAGCGGGGGGCCTTTCTAGCACAGATACGCAGTATTTT. This translates into CASSPLLAGGLSSTDTQYF.